This TCR beta chain appears in the sequencing data of a study of cytomegalovirus exposure and HLA in healthy donors. Points on this clone: The antigen is undetermined.

The PCR contained 60 Vbeta and 13 Jbeta primers. The repertoire was sequenced with immunoSEQ multiplex PCR; TCRdb's copy has only in-frame clones and lacks some. The table has under 250,000 clones, almost 85% seen once; the top ten hold about 2.5%. Study outcomes and limitations: It has been reported that TCR beta sequences accurately predicted the HLA-A and HLA-B alleles of most subjects. In vitro testing confirmed a few CMV-associated chains as specific for CMV antigens.

This CDR3 spans 16 amino acids. With V trimmed by 4 bases and J by 2 bases, 3 bases remained unmatched. Germline CDR1 and CDR2: MNHEY and SMNVEV (reference sequence). The chain couples TRBV27 to TRBJ2-6, with 9 bases that match TRBD1. This receptor was obtained from a woman between 45 and 60 years old in good health and CMV-seronegative. What was sequenced was PBMCs. CDR3 residues: CASSSRQGAGANVLTF. As DNA, the CDR3 is TGTGCCAGCAGTTCTCGACAGGGGGCTGGGGCCAACGTCCTGACTTTC.